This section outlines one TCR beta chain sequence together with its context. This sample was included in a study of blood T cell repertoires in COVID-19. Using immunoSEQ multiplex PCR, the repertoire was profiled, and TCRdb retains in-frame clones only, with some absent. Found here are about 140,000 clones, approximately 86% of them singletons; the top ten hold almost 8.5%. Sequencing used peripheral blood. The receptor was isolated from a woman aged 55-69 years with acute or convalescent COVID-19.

The CDR3 DNA follows: TGCAGCGTGCGTGCAGGGGGCAAAATCTCTCGAGCTTTCTTT. It translates to CSVRAGGKISRAFF. The chain couples TRBV29-1 to TRBJ1-1; 8 bases align to TRBD1. The CDR3 totals 14 residues. Trimming took 6 bases from V and 10 from J; bases not matched to a gene: 16. Germline-derived CDR1 and CDR2 are SQVTM and ANQGSEA.